Listed below are T cell receptor beta chains from one sample, sequenced in a study of blood T cells in healthy people across ages. TCRdb re-derived calls from the 5' RACE reads in MiXCR, one entry per CDR3 protein. The sample yields approximately 800,000 distinct CDR3 sequences, about 47% seen once. The sample was blood. The source of these receptors is a man aged 80 or over in good health. CDR3s include the opening cysteine and the closing phenylalanine or tryptophan.

j_gene | v_gene | CDR3aa
TRBJ2-5 | TRBV5-1 | CASTPWDFQETQYF
TRBJ2-1 | TRBV7-2 | CASSPQDSTYNEQFF
TRBJ2-2 | TRBV9 | CASSAEGFGELFF
TRBJ1-1 | TRBV2 | CASILGGRTEAFF
TRBJ2-3 | TRBV7-3 | CASSFGGRITDTQYF
TRBJ2-1 | TRBV28 | CASSPGLARPSYNEQFF
TRBJ1-1 | TRBV20-1 | CSARYTEAFF
TRBJ1-5 | TRBV29-1 | CSVLGDGGFNQPQHF
TRBJ1-1 | TRBV6-2/TRBV6-3 | CASSWDRAYAEAFF
TRBJ2-1 | TRBV7-2 | CASSLEGTTSYNEQFF
TRBJ2-7 | TRBV20-1 | CSAREATSGRGEQYF
TRBJ2-1 | TRBV11-2 | CPSSLDRGRRAYNEQFF
. | TRBV5-1 | CASSFRTGIDYEQYF
TRBJ1-1 | TRBV6-1 | CASSAGQGGTEAFF
. | TRBV20-1 | CSARDSGLVEQYF
TRBJ2-5 | TRBV5-1 | CASSLGGRGQEETQYF
TRBJ2-7 | TRBV4-3 | CASSLMKGGAYEQYF
. | TRBV6-2/TRBV6-3 | CASSYPPEVCEQYF
TRBJ2-1 | TRBV28 | CASSPVFGGASYNEQFF
TRBJ2-5 | TRBV24-1 | CATSDATGQETQYF
TRBJ1-4 | TRBV13 | CASSLYDSTNEKLFF
TRBJ2-3 | TRBV7-9 | CASTPERLLTDTQYF
TRBJ2-7 | TRBV7-2 | CASSWPGRGLSEQYF
TRBJ2-1 | TRBV7-9 | CASRDRSYNEQFF
TRBJ2-5 | TRBV7-9 | CASSSQGREQYF
TRBJ2-7 | TRBV27 | CASSLGGTSGGYEQYF
TRBJ2-1 | TRBV7-2 | CASSLVVGQGPYNEQFF
. | TRBV21-1 | CASSFSLGAGSEQYF